The following is a TCR beta chain sequence with its context. Germline V CDR1 and CDR2: MDHEN, SYDVKM. Trimming removed 8 bases from V and 5 bases from J; junction bases left unmatched: 8. The CDR3 runs 13 residues. The sample is drawn from a study of T cell responses to AZD1222 COVID-19 vaccine. Some clones are missing from TCRdb's copy, which holds only in-frame ones; the method was immunoSEQ multiplex PCR. The sample consists of under 90,000 clones, around four fifths of them appearing once. This clonotype originated in an adult who received the AZD1222 COVID-19 vaccine. The sample in question was peripheral blood, obtained 28 days after the second AZD1222 dose. The chain employs TRBV28 and TRBJ2-7, with TRBD2 matching 8 bases. The CDR3 DNA follows: TGTGCCAGCTGGGGACTAGATCGCAACGAGCAGTACTTC. This sequence encodes CASWGLDRNEQYF.